The rows below give T cell receptor beta chains drawn from one sample of a study of low-dose radiotherapy and immunotherapy resistance in tumors. From the reads, TCRdb called clonotypes with MiXCR, one entry per CDR3 protein. The data contain around 68,000 distinct CDR3 sequences, roughly 29% of them singletons. The sequenced sample was PBMCs, obtained before treatment. All receptors derive from a male donor with rectosigmoid adenocarcinoma. The CDR3 runs from the conserved cysteine through the conserved F or W. The D gene is left open where the match is weak. The size field is filled for only some rows; it gives once, few, many or a size class.

j_call clone_size v_call d_call cdr3_aa cdr3_nt
TRBJ2-1 many TRBV12-3/TRBV12-4 - CASRIQGHEQFF TGTGCCAGCAGAATACAGGGCCATGAGCAGTTCTTC
TRBJ2-6 many TRBV7-6 TRBD1 CASSRIPQGLAGANVLTF TGTGCCAGCAGCCGTATCCCACAGGGGCTAGCTGGGGCCAACGTCCTGACTTTC
TRBJ2-2 once TRBV15 TRBD1 CATSPDRVNTGELFF TGTGCCACCAGCCCGGACAGGGTTAACACCGGGGAGCTGTTTTTT
TRBJ2-7 many TRBV20-1 - CSARGTAQEQYF TGCAGTGCGCGGGGGACAGCTCAAGAGCAGTACTTC
TRBJ2-7 - TRBV28 - CASSPSPGLYEQYF TGTGCCAGCAGTCCGTCCCCGGGGCTCTACGAGCAGTACTTC
TRBJ1-5 - TRBV4-3 TRBD1 CASSRDRGNQPQHF TGCGCCAGCAGTCGGGACAGGGGAAATCAGCCCCAGCATTTT
TRBJ1-5 many TRBV12-3/TRBV12-4 - CASSLSADPGGQPQHF TGTGCCAGCAGTTTATCAGCAGACCCCGGGGGACAGCCCCAGCATTTT
TRBJ1-1 many TRBV7-2 - CASSLMGGDTEAFF TGTGCCAGCAGCTTAATGGGGGGTGACACTGAAGCTTTCTTT
TRBJ2-6 many TRBV7-2 - CATSDGRNSGANVLTF TGTGCCACCTCCGACGGGCGGAACTCTGGGGCCAACGTCCTGACTTTC
TRBJ1-5 many TRBV27 - CASSLVSGPQHF TGTGCCAGCAGTTTAGTCTCGGGACCCCAGCATTTT
TRBJ2-7 many TRBV9 TRBD1 CASSLTGGEAYEQYF TGTGCCAGCAGCCTTACAGGGGGCGAAGCCTACGAGCAGTACTTC
TRBJ2-2 many TRBV7-2 - CASSLAAGAANTGELFF TGTGCCAGCAGCTTAGCGGCCGGGGCCGCGAACACCGGGGAGCTGTTTTTT
TRBJ2-5 many TRBV11-2 - CASSRLDQETQYF TGTGCCAGCAGCCGACTAGATCAGGAGACCCAGTACTTC
TRBJ2-7 many TRBV5-1 - CASSFLGDRLYEQYF TGCGCCAGCAGCTTCCTGGGGGATCGACTCTACGAGCAGTACTTC
TRBJ1-1 many TRBV7-2 - CASSPQQGGIEGAFF TGTGCCAGCAGCCCTCAACAGGGAGGGATAGAGGGAGCTTTCTTT
TRBJ2-7 many TRBV7-9 - CASSSTPAHNEQYF TGTGCCAGCAGTTCCACCCCGGCCCACAACGAGCAGTACTTC
TRBJ1-2 many TRBV28 - CASRFETGYGYTF TGTGCCAGCAGGTTCGAAACAGGGTATGGCTACACCTTC
TRBJ2-5 many TRBV5-5 TRBD1 CASTGGETQYF TGTGCCAGCACAGGGGGAGAGACCCAGTACTTC
TRBJ1-6 many TRBV5-1 - CASSLTDTSPLHF TGCGCCAGCAGCTTGACGGACACATCACCCCTCCACTTT
TRBJ2-7 - TRBV6-2/TRBV6-3 TRBD2 CASSYLAGVNEQYF TGTGCCAGCAGTTACTTGGCGGGAGTGAACGAGCAGTACTTC